The clone carrying this T cell receptor (beta chain) was recorded a few times. This CDR3 is 15 amino acids long. CDR1 is MGHRA and CDR2 is YSYEKL in the germline V gene. V gave up 1 base and J gave up 5 bases, with 14 bases separating them. Every isolated RNA sample was fully reverse transcribed, so sequencing captured expressed TCRB transcripts. The table came from immunoSEQ multiplex PCR; TCRdb's copy has only in-frame clones and leaves some out. The sample lists hundreds of thousands of clones; around 15% were seen once. This specimen comes from a study of beta chain features in type 1 diabetes. The sample consisted of naive CD4+ T cells from blood. The chain carries TRBV4-1 and TRBJ2-5, with D possibly TRBD1 on 6 matching bases. This sequence was found in a man between 18 and 29 years old in good health. The CDR3 DNA is TGCGCCAGCAGCCAAGTAAACAGGGAATGGGAGACCCAGTACTTC. Its translation: CASSQVNREWETQYF.